This T cell receptor beta chain is from a study of neurological immune-mediated disorders. Study-level findings and limits: In HTLV-1-associated myelopathy, TCR clonal expansion was greatest, whereas multiple sclerosis had the least, falling below healthy controls.

TCRdb reprocessed the 5' RACE reads via MiXCR and lists one record per CDR3 protein. This sample yields 65,000 to 75,000 distinct CDR3 sequences, of which around 4.8% are seen a single time; 2% to 2.5% belongs to the top ten. In this sample, this clonotype turned up many times. The antigen remains undetermined. CDR3 length: 15 amino acids. J gave up 6 bases and V 2 bases, and 5 bases lay outside the gene matches. Germline values: CDR1 MNHEY, CDR2 SVGAGI. This clonotype was sampled from a woman between 65 and 79 years old with multiple sclerosis. Sequences were obtained from PBMCs. This chain links TRBV6-5 with TRBJ2-5; 11 bases line up with TRBD2. The DNA of the CDR3 is TGTGCCAGCAGTTACGATGGACTAGCGGGTCAGACCCAGTACTTC. Translated, it gives CASSYDGLAGQTQYF.